This is a list of T cell receptor beta chains from one sample in a study of early stage breast cancer tumors. Method: immunoSEQ multiplex PCR; TCRdb's copy keeps in-frame clones and lacks some. This sample carries around 60,000 clones, 60% to 85% of them seen once, and the ten largest clones take 3% to 3.5%. Sequencing used blood. The receptor source for this set is a person aged 25 to 45 with breast cancer. The CDR3 runs from the conserved cysteine through the conserved F or W. D genes are given only for firm matches. For some rows the clone size is stated as once, few or many, or as a class when expanded; others skip it.

j_gene: TRBJ2-3
len: 14
v_gene: TRBV7-7
d_gene: -
abundance: -
CDR3nt: TGTGCCAGCAGCTTAGCCCTTAGCACAGATACGCAGTATTTT
CDR3aa: CASSLALSTDTQYF

j_gene: TRBJ2-7
len: 15
v_gene: TRBV7-2
d_gene: -
abundance: -
CDR3nt: TGTGCCAGCAGCCCGATATTGGGAGGATCACTCGAGCAGTACTTC
CDR3aa: CASSPILGGSLEQYF

j_gene: TRBJ2-6
len: 16
v_gene: TRBV13
d_gene: -
abundance: -
CDR3nt: TGTGCCAGCAGCTTGAGTAGGGTGTCTGGGGCCAACGTCCTGACTTTC
CDR3aa: CASSLSRVSGANVLTF

j_gene: TRBJ2-1
len: 17
v_gene: TRBV15
d_gene: TRBD2
abundance: few
CDR3nt: TGTGCCACCAGCAGAGGGGTAGGCGGGAGGGCAAACAATGAGCAGTTCTTC
CDR3aa: CATSRGVGGRANNEQFF

j_gene: TRBJ2-7
len: 15
v_gene: TRBV4-2
d_gene: TRBD2
abundance: -
CDR3nt: TGTGCCAGCAGCCATACTAGCGGAAGTGCCTACGAGCAGTACTTC
CDR3aa: CASSHTSGSAYEQYF

j_gene: TRBJ2-2
len: 17
v_gene: TRBV7-9
d_gene: TRBD2
abundance: -
CDR3nt: TGTGCCAGCAGCTATTGGTCTAGCGGGAAAGTCGGCGGGGAGCTGTTTTTT
CDR3aa: CASSYWSSGKVGGELFF

j_gene: TRBJ2-1
len: 14
v_gene: TRBV5-4
d_gene: -
abundance: -
CDR3nt: TGTGCCAGCAGCACAGGATCCGTGTACAATGAGCAGTTCTTC
CDR3aa: CASSTGSVYNEQFF

j_gene: TRBJ1-2
len: 13
v_gene: TRBV29-1
d_gene: TRBD1
abundance: -
CDR3nt: TGCAGCGCTGAAGGTCGGGACAGCTATGGCTACACCTTC
CDR3aa: CSAEGRDSYGYTF

j_gene: TRBJ1-4
len: 14
v_gene: TRBV9
d_gene: -
abundance: -
CDR3nt: TGTGCCAGCAGCGTAGCAACCGGCCAGGAAAAACTGTTTTTT
CDR3aa: CASSVATGQEKLFF

j_gene: TRBJ1-1
len: 13
v_gene: TRBV4-2
d_gene: -
abundance: -
CDR3nt: TGTGCCAGCAGCCAAGAGGGGGGCAGGGAAGCTTTCTTT
CDR3aa: CASSQEGGREAFF

j_gene: TRBJ2-7
len: 17
v_gene: TRBV19
d_gene: TRBD1
abundance: -
CDR3nt: TGTGCCAGTAGTAGCTGGACAGGGGTAGTAGCCCCCTACGAGCAGTACTTC
CDR3aa: CASSSWTGVVAPYEQYF

j_gene: TRBJ2-1
len: 13
v_gene: TRBV2
d_gene: -
abundance: few
CDR3nt: TGTGCCAGCAGTGTTTCGGGCTACAATGAGCAGTTCTTC
CDR3aa: CASSVSGYNEQFF

j_gene: TRBJ2-5
len: 15
v_gene: TRBV4-3
d_gene: -
abundance: -
CDR3nt: TGCGCCAGCAGCCAAGCTCCGGGGGCGAGAGAGACCCAGTACTTC
CDR3aa: CASSQAPGARETQYF

j_gene: TRBJ2-2
len: 17
v_gene: TRBV10-2
d_gene: TRBD2
abundance: -
CDR3nt: TGCGCCAGCAGCAAGGGGGGGCTAGCGGGCTTCACCGGGGAGCTGTTTTTT
CDR3aa: CASSKGGLAGFTGELFF

j_gene: TRBJ1-4
len: 14
v_gene: TRBV6-5
d_gene: -
abundance: -
CDR3nt: TGTGCCAGCAGGAGGGGCCCAACTAATGAAAAACTGTTTTTT
CDR3aa: CASRRGPTNEKLFF

j_gene: TRBJ2-7
len: 14
v_gene: TRBV5-4
d_gene: TRBD2
abundance: -
CDR3nt: TGTGCCAGCAGCGGGGGAGGGCTCCCCTACGAGCAGTACTTC
CDR3aa: CASSGGGLPYEQYF

j_gene: TRBJ1-4
len: 13
v_gene: TRBV6-5
d_gene: -
abundance: -
CDR3nt: TGTGCCAGCAGTTACAGGGTAGAAGAAAAACTGTTTTTT
CDR3aa: CASSYRVEEKLFF

j_gene: TRBJ1-4
len: 15
v_gene: TRBV9
d_gene: -
abundance: -
CDR3nt: TGTGCCAGCAGCGTACAAGGTGCAACTAATGAAAAACTGTTTTTT
CDR3aa: CASSVQGATNEKLFF

j_gene: TRBJ1-2
len: 13
v_gene: TRBV11-1
d_gene: -
abundance: once
CDR3nt: TGTGCCAGCAGCTTAGCCCTGAACTATGGCTACACCTTC
CDR3aa: CASSLALNYGYTF

j_gene: TRBJ1-2
len: 14
v_gene: TRBV5-4
d_gene: TRBD1
abundance: once
CDR3nt: TGTGCCAGCAGGGCCCCGGGACAGAGCTATGGCTACACCTTC
CDR3aa: CASRAPGQSYGYTF

j_gene: TRBJ1-3
len: 14
v_gene: TRBV18
d_gene: -
abundance: -
CDR3nt: TGTGCCAGCTCACCACTAGAAGGTGGAAACACCATATATTTT
CDR3aa: CASSPLEGGNTIYF

j_gene: TRBJ2-6
len: 13
v_gene: TRBV7-2
d_gene: -
abundance: once
CDR3nt: TGTGCCAGCAGCCCAGTGGGGGCCAACGTCCTGACTTTC
CDR3aa: CASSPVGANVLTF

j_gene: TRBJ1-2
len: 15
v_gene: TRBV10-3
d_gene: -
abundance: -
CDR3nt: TGTGCCATCAGTGATTTTTTTGGACGGAACTATGGCTACACCTTC
CDR3aa: CAISDFFGRNYGYTF

j_gene: TRBJ2-7
len: 16
v_gene: TRBV27
d_gene: -
abundance: -
CDR3nt: TGTGCCAGCAAAAAAACGTGGGGGGTAGCGGACTACGAGCAGTACTTC
CDR3aa: CASKKTWGVADYEQYF

j_gene: TRBJ2-5
len: 15
v_gene: TRBV18
d_gene: TRBD1
abundance: -
CDR3nt: TGTGCCAGCTCACTGGACAGGGGCTTTCAAGAGACCCAGTACTTC
CDR3aa: CASSLDRGFQETQYF

j_gene: TRBJ2-7
len: 16
v_gene: TRBV4-1
d_gene: -
abundance: once
CDR3nt: TGCGCCAGCAGCCAAAGGGACGGGGACTTACCCGAAGAGCAGTACTTC
CDR3aa: CASSQRDGDLPEEQYF

j_gene: TRBJ2-3
len: 14
v_gene: TRBV19
d_gene: -
abundance: -
CDR3nt: TGTGCCAGTGGAACGGGGCATTCGGCCGATACGCAGTATTTT
CDR3aa: CASGTGHSADTQYF

j_gene: TRBJ1-2
len: 14
v_gene: TRBV4-2
d_gene: TRBD1
abundance: -
CDR3nt: TGTGCCAGCAGCCAAGATGGGGACAGCTATGGCTACACCTTC
CDR3aa: CASSQDGDSYGYTF

j_gene: TRBJ1-1
len: 13
v_gene: TRBV11-2
d_gene: -
abundance: few
CDR3nt: TGTGCCAGCAGCTTAGAAAGGAACACTGAAGCTTTCTTT
CDR3aa: CASSLERNTEAFF

j_gene: TRBJ1-5
len: 14
v_gene: TRBV5-1
d_gene: -
abundance: -
CDR3nt: TGCGCCAGCAGCTTGGACGGAAGCAATCAGCCCCAGCATTTT
CDR3aa: CASSLDGSNQPQHF

j_gene: TRBJ2-7
len: 17
v_gene: TRBV7-8
d_gene: TRBD2
abundance: -
CDR3nt: TGTGCCAGCAGCAGGACTAGCGGAGCCCCCCGGACCTACGAGCAGTACTTC
CDR3aa: CASSRTSGAPRTYEQYF

j_gene: TRBJ1-2
len: 13
v_gene: TRBV6-1
d_gene: -
abundance: -
CDR3nt: TGTGCCAGCAGACAGGCCCCGGTTGAGGGCTACACCTTC
CDR3aa: CASRQAPVEGYTF

j_gene: TRBJ2-1
len: 18
v_gene: TRBV5-1
d_gene: TRBD2
abundance: -
CDR3nt: TGCGCCAGCAGCTTGGCCTCTAGCGGGAGTGGTCCTCTCAATGAGCAGTTCTTC
CDR3aa: CASSLASSGSGPLNEQFF

j_gene: TRBJ2-7
len: 16
v_gene: TRBV5-1
d_gene: TRBD2
abundance: few
CDR3nt: TGCGCCAGCACCCTCGCCCCCACTAGCGGGACCGACGAGCAGTACTTC
CDR3aa: CASTLAPTSGTDEQYF

j_gene: TRBJ2-7
len: 18
v_gene: TRBV18
d_gene: TRBD2
abundance: -
CDR3nt: TGTGCCAGCTCACCACCGAGGGGCGGGAGGGCCTACTCCTACGAGCAGTACTTC
CDR3aa: CASSPPRGGRAYSYEQYF

j_gene: TRBJ2-3
len: 16
v_gene: TRBV6-4
d_gene: -
abundance: -
CDR3nt: TGTGCCAGCAGTGACTCGGCTAGCACAAGCGCAGATACGCAGTATTTT
CDR3aa: CASSDSASTSADTQYF

j_gene: TRBJ1-5
len: 18
v_gene: TRBV27
d_gene: -
abundance: -
CDR3nt: TGTGCCAGCAGTCTCTCCGGGACTTCAATATGGGGCAATCAGCCCCAGCATTTT
CDR3aa: CASSLSGTSIWGNQPQHF

j_gene: TRBJ2-7
len: 14
v_gene: TRBV6-5
d_gene: TRBD1
abundance: -
CDR3nt: TGTGCCAGCAGTTACGGGCAGGGGGCCTACGAGCAGTACTTC
CDR3aa: CASSYGQGAYEQYF

j_gene: TRBJ1-1
len: 18
v_gene: TRBV19
d_gene: TRBD1
abundance: -
CDR3nt: TGTGCCAGTAGTCCTGGGAGGGGGCAAACGTCAATGAACACTGAAGCTTTCTTT
CDR3aa: CASSPGRGQTSMNTEAFF

j_gene: TRBJ2-7
len: 15
v_gene: TRBV28
d_gene: -
abundance: -
CDR3nt: TGTGCCAGCAGTCCCCCCACAGGGCGGCCCTACGAGCAGTACTTC
CDR3aa: CASSPPTGRPYEQYF

j_gene: TRBJ2-1
len: 16
v_gene: TRBV11-2
d_gene: TRBD2
abundance: -
CDR3nt: TGTGCCAGCAGCCTCCTAGCGGGAGGAAGGCACAATGAGCAGTTCTTC
CDR3aa: CASSLLAGGRHNEQFF

j_gene: TRBJ1-2
len: 14
v_gene: TRBV5-6
d_gene: TRBD1
abundance: few
CDR3nt: TGTGCCAGCAGCCGGGACAGGTCTAACTATGGCTACACCTTC
CDR3aa: CASSRDRSNYGYTF

j_gene: TRBJ2-5
len: 11
v_gene: TRBV18
d_gene: -
abundance: -
CDR3nt: TGTGCCAGCTCACCCCAGCAGACCCAGTACTTC
CDR3aa: CASSPQQTQYF

j_gene: TRBJ2-7
len: 15
v_gene: TRBV11-2
d_gene: -
abundance: once
CDR3nt: TGTGCCAGCAGCTTAGATGTGCAGGCCCTCTACGAGCAGTACTTC
CDR3aa: CASSLDVQALYEQYF

j_gene: TRBJ2-3
len: 14
v_gene: TRBV5-3
d_gene: TRBD1
abundance: -
CDR3nt: TGTGCCAGAAGCCCCGGGACAGAGGAAGATACGCAGTATTTT
CDR3aa: CARSPGTEEDTQYF

j_gene: TRBJ1-1
len: 13
v_gene: TRBV10-3
d_gene: -
abundance: -
CDR3nt: TGTGCCTCGGCAGCAGATTTGAACACTGAAGCTTTCTTT
CDR3aa: CASAADLNTEAFF

j_gene: TRBJ2-3
len: 16
v_gene: TRBV5-4
d_gene: TRBD1
abundance: -
CDR3nt: TGTGCCAGCAGCTTAAGGACAGGGCTTGGCACAGATACGCAGTATTTT
CDR3aa: CASSLRTGLGTDTQYF

j_gene: TRBJ1-3
len: 11
v_gene: TRBV29-1
d_gene: -
abundance: -
CDR3nt: TGCAGCGTTGCGTTTGGAAACACCATATATTTT
CDR3aa: CSVAFGNTIYF

j_gene: TRBJ1-3
len: 15
v_gene: TRBV15
d_gene: -
abundance: -
CDR3nt: TGTGCCACCAGCCGCGGGGGGGGGTCTGGAAACACCATATATTTT
CDR3aa: CATSRGGGSGNTIYF

j_gene: TRBJ2-5
len: 17
v_gene: TRBV7-7
d_gene: TRBD2
abundance: -
CDR3nt: TGTGCTAGCAGCGCTTGGACTAGCGGGAGAGGGGAAGAGACCCAGTACTTC
CDR3aa: CASSAWTSGRGEETQYF

j_gene: TRBJ2-5
len: 14
v_gene: TRBV7-2
d_gene: TRBD2
abundance: -
CDR3nt: TGTGCCAGAAAGACTAGCGCATGTCGGGAGACCCAGTACTTC
CDR3aa: CARKTSACRETQYF

j_gene: TRBJ1-4
len: 16
v_gene: TRBV7-6
d_gene: TRBD1
abundance: -
CDR3nt: TGTGCCAGCAGCTTTTCACAGGGGGCAGGTCGCGAAAAACTGTTTTTT
CDR3aa: CASSFSQGAGREKLFF

j_gene: TRBJ2-1
len: 15
v_gene: TRBV7-9
d_gene: -
abundance: -
CDR3nt: TGTGCCAGCAGCCAATACAAGAGCTCCTACAATGAGCAGTTCTTC
CDR3aa: CASSQYKSSYNEQFF

j_gene: TRBJ1-1
len: 13
v_gene: TRBV25-1
d_gene: -
abundance: few
CDR3nt: TGTGCCAGCAGTGAATTTGGGAGGGCTGAAGCTTTCTTT
CDR3aa: CASSEFGRAEAFF

j_gene: TRBJ2-7
len: 13
v_gene: TRBV7-2
d_gene: -
abundance: -
CDR3nt: TGTGCCAGCAGCTTAGACAGTTACTACGAGCAGTACTTC
CDR3aa: CASSLDSYYEQYF

j_gene: TRBJ2-7
len: 13
v_gene: TRBV28
d_gene: TRBD1
abundance: -
CDR3nt: TGTGCCAGCAGGGGACAGGGTAGCTACGAGCAGTACTTC
CDR3aa: CASRGQGSYEQYF

j_gene: TRBJ2-1
len: 14
v_gene: TRBV5-1
d_gene: -
abundance: -
CDR3nt: TGCGCCAGCAGCTTCGGGGAACCTTACAATGAGCAGTTCTTC
CDR3aa: CASSFGEPYNEQFF

j_gene: TRBJ2-7
len: 17
v_gene: TRBV7-2
d_gene: -
abundance: -
CDR3nt: TGTGCCAGCAGCTCTGTCGATTTCTCTCAGGGCGGTAACGAGCAGTACTTC
CDR3aa: CASSSVDFSQGGNEQYF